This T cell receptor (beta chain) was found in a study of shared T cell receptors in the human thymus. A word on this clone: The junction departs from the called germline gene at one end, perhaps through a read error.

Germline CDR1 and CDR2: SGHKS and YYEKEE (reference sequence). The length of the CDR3 is 15 residues. This table comes from immunoSEQ multiplex PCR, and its TCRdb copy is limited to in-frame clones, with some not included. This sample has hundreds of thousands of clones, with around 87% found just once. The sample also formed part of further work on human thymus T cells.

The chain combines TRBV5-5 with TRBJ2-5; D uncertain. Material: thymocytes. The sequence came from a boy under two years old with a congenital heart defect. The CDR3, as DNA: TGCGCCAGCAGCCAAGATCTTGGAGCGAATCGTACCCAGTACTTC. It codes for CASSQDLGANRTQYF.